This T cell receptor beta chain was captured in a study of blood T cell repertoires in COVID-19. V was cut by 4 bases and J by 8 bases, with 20 bases left in between. Germline V lookup: CDR1 MGHRA, CDR2 YSYEKL. The CDR3 runs 16 residues. In the source study's methods: Researchers report that nucleated cell counts were estimated from reference gene primer amplification. Using immunoSEQ multiplex PCR, the repertoire was profiled, and TCRdb retains in-frame clones only, with some absent. V and J calls and clone size are given by that table; D and trimming were obtained from the DNA. Of fewer than 250,000 clones listed, 80% to 90% were seen once; the top ten hold roughly 2.6%.

The source is a woman aged 25-40 years with acute COVID-19. Sample: PBMCs or T cells enriched from blood (not recorded which). This chain uses TRBV4-1 with TRBJ1-4, with D tentatively TRBD1 (6 bases). CDR3 residues: CASSPHMFRQDEKLFF. The CDR3 DNA follows: TGCGCCAGCAGCCCTCACATGTTTAGACAGGACGAAAAACTGTTTTTT.